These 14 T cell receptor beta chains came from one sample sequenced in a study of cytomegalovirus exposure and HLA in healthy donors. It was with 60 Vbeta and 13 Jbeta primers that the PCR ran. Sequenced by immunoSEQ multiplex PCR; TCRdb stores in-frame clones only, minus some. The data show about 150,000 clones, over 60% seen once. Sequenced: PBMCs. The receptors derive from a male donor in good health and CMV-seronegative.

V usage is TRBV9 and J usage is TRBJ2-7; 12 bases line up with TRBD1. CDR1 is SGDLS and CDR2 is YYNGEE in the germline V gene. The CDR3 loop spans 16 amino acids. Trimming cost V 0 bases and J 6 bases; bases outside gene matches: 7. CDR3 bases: TGTGCCAGCAGCGTAGATGCGGGACAGGGGGCGCGCGAGCAGTACTTC. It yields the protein CASSVDAGQGAREQYF.

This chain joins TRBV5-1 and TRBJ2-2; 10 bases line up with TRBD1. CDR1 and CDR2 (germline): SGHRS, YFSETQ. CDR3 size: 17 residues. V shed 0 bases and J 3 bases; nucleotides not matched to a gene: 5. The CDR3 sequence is CASSLGPGTGDTGELFF. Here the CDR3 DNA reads TGCGCCAGCAGCTTGGGGCCCGGGACAGGGGACACCGGGGAGCTGTTTTTT. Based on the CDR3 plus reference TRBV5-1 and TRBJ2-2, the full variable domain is KAGVTQTPRYLIKTRGQQVTLSCSPISGHRSVSWYQQTPGQGLQFLFEYFSETQRNKGNFPGRFSGRQFSNSRSEMNVSTLELGDSALYLCASSLGPGTGDTGELFFGEGSRLTVL.

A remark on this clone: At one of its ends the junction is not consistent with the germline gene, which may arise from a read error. The CDR3 DNA reads as TGTGCCAGCAGAGAAGGGGAGAACTATGGCTACACCTTC. Its translation: CASREGENYGYTF. This chain connects TRBV2 to TRBJ1-2, with D perhaps TRBD1 (5 bases). This CDR3 has 13 amino acids. Germline CDR1 is SNHLY and CDR2 is FYNNEI. Based on the CDR3 plus reference TRBV2 and TRBJ1-2, the full variable domain is EPEVTQTPSHQVTQMGQEVILRCVPISNHLYFYWYRQILGQKVEFLVSFYNNEISEKSEIFDDQFSVERPDGSNFTLKIRSTKLEDSAMYFCASREGENYGYTFGSGTRLTVV.

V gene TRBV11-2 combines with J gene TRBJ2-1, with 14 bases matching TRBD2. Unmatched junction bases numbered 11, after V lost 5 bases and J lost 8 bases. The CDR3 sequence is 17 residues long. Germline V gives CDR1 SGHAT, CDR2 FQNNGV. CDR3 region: CASSPRLAGGTKDEQFF. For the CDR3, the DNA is TGTGCCAGCAGCCCAAGACTAGCGGGGGGGACAAAGGATGAGCAGTTCTTC.

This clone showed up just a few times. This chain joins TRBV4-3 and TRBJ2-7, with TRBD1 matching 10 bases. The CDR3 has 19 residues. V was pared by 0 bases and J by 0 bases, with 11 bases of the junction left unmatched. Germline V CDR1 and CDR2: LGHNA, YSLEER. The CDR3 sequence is CASSQDKVSGTGVSYEQYF. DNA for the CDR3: TGCGCCAGCAGCCAAGATAAGGTATCCGGGACAGGGGTCTCCTACGAGCAGTACTTC.

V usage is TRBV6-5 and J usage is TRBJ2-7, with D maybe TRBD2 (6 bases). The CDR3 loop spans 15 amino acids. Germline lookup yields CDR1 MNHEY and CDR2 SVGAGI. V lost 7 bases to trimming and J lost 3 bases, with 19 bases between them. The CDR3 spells CASTSSGDTYYEQYF. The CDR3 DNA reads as TGTGCCAGCACCTCCTCGGGAGATACCTACTACGAGCAGTACTTC.

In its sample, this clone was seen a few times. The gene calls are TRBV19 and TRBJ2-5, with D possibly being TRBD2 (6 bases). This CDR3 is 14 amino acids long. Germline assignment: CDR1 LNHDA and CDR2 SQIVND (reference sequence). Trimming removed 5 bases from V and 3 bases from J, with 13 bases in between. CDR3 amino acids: CASSARELKETQYF. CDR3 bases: TGTGCCAGTAGTGCCCGGGAGCTAAAAGAGACCCAGTACTTC.

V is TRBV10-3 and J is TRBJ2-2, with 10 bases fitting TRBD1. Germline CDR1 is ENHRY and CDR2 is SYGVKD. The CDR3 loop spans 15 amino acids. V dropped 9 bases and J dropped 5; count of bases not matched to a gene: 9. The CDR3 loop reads CAIFTGTGETGELFF. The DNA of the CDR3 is TGTGCCATTTTCACCGGGACAGGGGAAACCGGGGAGCTGTTTTTT.

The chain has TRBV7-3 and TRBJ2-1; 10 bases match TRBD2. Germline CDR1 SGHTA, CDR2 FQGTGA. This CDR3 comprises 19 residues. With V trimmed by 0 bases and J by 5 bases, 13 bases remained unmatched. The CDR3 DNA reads TGTGCCAGCAGCTTAACGGGTAGCGGGAGGACGAATACCCACAATGAGCAGTTCTTC. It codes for CASSLTGSGRTNTHNEQFF.

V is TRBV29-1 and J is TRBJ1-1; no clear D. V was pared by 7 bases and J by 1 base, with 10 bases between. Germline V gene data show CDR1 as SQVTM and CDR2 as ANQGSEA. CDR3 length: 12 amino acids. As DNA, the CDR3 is TGCAGCGGGGCTCGGGGGAACACTGAAGCTTTCTTT. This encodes CSGARGNTEAFF.

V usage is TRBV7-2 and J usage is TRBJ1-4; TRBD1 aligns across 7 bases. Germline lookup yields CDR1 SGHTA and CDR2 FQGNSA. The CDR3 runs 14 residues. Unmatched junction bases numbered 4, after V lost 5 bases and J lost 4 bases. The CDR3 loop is CASSRDSVNEKLFF. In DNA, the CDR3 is TGTGCCAGCAGCCGGGACAGCGTTAATGAAAAACTGTTTTTT.

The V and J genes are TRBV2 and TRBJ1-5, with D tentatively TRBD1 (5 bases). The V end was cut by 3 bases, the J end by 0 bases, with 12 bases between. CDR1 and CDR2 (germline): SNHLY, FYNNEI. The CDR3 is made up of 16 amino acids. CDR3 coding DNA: TGTGCCAGCAGTGATAGGGGACTCCATAGCAATCAGCCCCAGCATTTT. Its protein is CASSDRGLHSNQPQHF. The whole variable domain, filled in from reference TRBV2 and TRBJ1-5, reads EPEVTQTPSHQVTQMGQEVILRCVPISNHLYFYWYRQILGQKVEFLVSFYNNEISEKSEIFDDQFSVERPDGSNFTLKIRSTKLEDSAMYFCASSDRGLHSNQPQHFGDGTRLSIL.

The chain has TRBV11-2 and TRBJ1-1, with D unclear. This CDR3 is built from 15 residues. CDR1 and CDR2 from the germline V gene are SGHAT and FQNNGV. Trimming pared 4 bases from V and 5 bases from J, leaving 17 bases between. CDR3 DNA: TGTGCCAGCAGCTCCTACGACATTGAAGTTACTGAAGCTTTCTTT. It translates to CASSSYDIEVTEAFF.

CDR3 sequence (DNA): TGTGCCAGCACCGAACTGACGGGGACTGAAGCTTTCTTT. It specifies CASTELTGTEAFF. The rearrangement joins TRBV6-5 to TRBJ1-1, with D unclear. Trimming took 7 bases from V and 5 from J, leaving 14 bases between them. Germline lookup yields CDR1 MNHEY and CDR2 SVGAGI. The length of the CDR3 is 13 residues.